This passage covers 12 T cell receptor beta chains from one sample sequenced in a study of T cells in Graves' hyperthyroidism and ophthalmopathy. The TCR beta CDR3 regions underwent amplification using RNA transcripts as the source. With the HTBI primer set, the TCR CDR3 went through a first round of RT-PCR. TCRdb re-called the multiplex PCR reads through MiXCR, storing one row per CDR3 protein. Of about 200,000 distinct CDR3 sequences listed, 17% are singletons. Sequenced material: blood. These receptors were collected from a woman aged 50 to 60 with Graves' hyperthyroidism.

This clonotype was found many times. The chain joins TRBV5-1 to TRBJ2-1; 9 bases match TRBD2. From germline, CDR1 is SGHRS and CDR2 YFSETQ. The CDR3 contains 14 residues. The V gene end was trimmed by 0 bases and the J gene end by 5 bases; junction bases not matched to a gene: 0. The CDR3, as DNA: TGCGCCAGCAGCTTGGGACTAGCGGACAATGAGCAGTTCTTC. Its translation: CASSLGLADNEQFF.

This clonotype was counted a few times. This sequence joins TRBV6-2 or TRBV6-3 and TRBJ2-3, with TRBD1 matching 8 bases. CDR3 size: 18 residues. Germline CDR1 reads MNHEY; CDR2 reads SVGEGT. J gave up 2 bases and V 2 bases, and 12 bases lay outside the gene matches. The CDR3 sequence: CASSYGTGDPSFTDTQYF. Here the CDR3 DNA reads TGTGCCAGCAGTTACGGGACAGGTGACCCTTCTTTCACAGATACGCAGTATTTT.

This clonotype was recorded many times. The chain joins TRBV6-1 to TRBJ1-1; 7 nucleotides align to TRBD1. The length of the CDR3 is 15 residues. From germline, CDR1 is MNHNS and CDR2 SASEGT. V dropped 10 bases and J dropped 0; count of bases not matched to a gene: 11. CDR3 sequence reads: CATIGQGGMNTEAFF. In DNA form, the CDR3 reads TGTGCCACCATAGGGCAGGGGGGCATGAACACTGAAGCTTTCTTT.

V usage is TRBV25-1 and J usage is TRBJ2-2; 7 bases line up with TRBD2. CDR3 length: 13 residues. V was pared by 3 bases and J by 6 bases, with 1 base of the junction left unmatched. The germline CDR1 and CDR2 sequences are MGHDK and SYGVNS. DNA of the CDR3: TGTGCCAGCAGTGATAGCGGGCCCGGGGAGCTGTTTTTT. Translated, it gives CASSDSGPGELFF.

Regarding this clonotype: This may arise from a read error, as a much more abundant clone is one base away. V and J are TRBV12-3 or TRBV12-4 and TRBJ2-2, with D perhaps being TRBD1 or TRBD2 (5 bases each). The CDR3 totals 15 residues. Written as DNA, the CDR3 is TGTGCCGGCAGCTCCGATGGGGGGAACACCGGGGAGCTGTTTTTT. This gives the protein CAGSSDGGNTGELFF.

This clonotype occurred a few times. V is TRBV11-1 and J is TRBJ2-1; 13 bases map to TRBD2. V gave up 5 bases and J gave up 2 bases; unmatched junction bases: 9. Looked up from germline, CDR1 is SGHAT and CDR2 is FQDESV (reference sequence). The CDR3 contains 18 residues. CDR3 region: CASSRLTSGRSPYNEQFF. The CDR3 DNA reads as TGTGCCAGCAGCCGATTGACTAGCGGGAGGAGTCCCTACAATGAGCAGTTCTTC.

The chain employs TRBV3-1 and TRBJ1-4; D might be TRBD1 (5 bases). V was trimmed by 2 bases and J by 7 bases, leaving 11 bases between them. Germline-derived CDR1 and CDR2 are LGHDT and YNNKEL (reference sequence). CDR3 size: 14 residues. The CDR3 is CASSQSQGIEKLFF. The DNA of the CDR3 is TGTGCCAGCAGCCAAAGCCAGGGTATTGAAAAACTGTTTTTT.

The J gene is TRBJ1-2, the V gene TRBV6-2 or TRBV6-3; the D gene is possibly TRBD1 (5 bases). CDR3 size: 15 residues. Germline V gene data show CDR1 as MNHEY and CDR2 as SVGEGT. V dropped 0 bases and J dropped 8 bases, with 16 bases sitting between them. CDR3: CASSYSRQQGVGYTF. CDR3 nucleotides: TGTGCCAGCAGTTACTCGAGGCAGCAGGGTGTCGGCTACACCTTC.

The chain recombines TRBV18 with TRBJ1-2; no firm D call. V shed 2 bases and J shed 4 bases, with 17 bases lying between them. Germline V gene lookup returns CDR1 KGHSH and CDR2 LQKENI. The CDR3 runs 16 residues. CDR3 sequence: CASSPESQAMTYGYTF. Written as DNA, the CDR3 is TGTGCCAGCTCACCAGAGAGCCAGGCGATGACCTATGGCTACACCTTC.

This clonotype has ten or more counts. The genes are TRBV20-1 and TRBJ1-5; D uncertain. Trimming removed 3 bases from V and 7 bases from J, with 19 bases in between. The CDR3 consists of 15 residues. Per germline, CDR1 DFQATT and CDR2 SNEGSKA (reference sequence). CDR3 amino acids: CSASPPRGQRQPQHF. CDR3 in DNA: TGCAGTGCTAGCCCACCGAGAGGGCAGCGGCAGCCCCAGCATTTT.

This clonotype has a handful of counts. This rearrangement joins TRBV19 to TRBJ2-3; TRBD2 agrees at 13 bases. This CDR3 has 18 amino acids. Germline CDR1 reads LNHDA; CDR2 reads SQIVND (reference sequence). Trimming cost V 8 bases and J 1 base; bases outside gene matches: 12. The CDR3 region has the DNA TGTGCCAGTGGAAAGGGACTAGCGGGATTTATTGGCACAGATACGCAGTATTTT. Its protein is CASGKGLAGFIGTDTQYF.

This clonotype was seen many times. The chain has TRBV7-8 and TRBJ1-1; 8 bases match TRBD1. J lost 10 bases, V lost 5 bases, and 18 bases had no gene match. This CDR3 has 16 amino acids. The germline gives CDR1 SGHVS, CDR2 FQNEAQ. CDR3 DNA: TGTGCCAGCAGCCCCCCAAAACAGGGGGTTGAGGAGTCAGCTTTCTTT. It is translated as CASSPPKQGVEESAFF. The full variable domain, completed using reference TRBV7-8 and TRBJ1-1, is GAGVSQSPRYKVAKRGQDVALRCDPISGHVSLFWYQQALGQGPEFLTYFQNEAQLDKSGLPSDRFFAERPEGSVSTLKIQRTQQEDSAVYLCASSPPKQGVEESAFFGQGTRLTVV.